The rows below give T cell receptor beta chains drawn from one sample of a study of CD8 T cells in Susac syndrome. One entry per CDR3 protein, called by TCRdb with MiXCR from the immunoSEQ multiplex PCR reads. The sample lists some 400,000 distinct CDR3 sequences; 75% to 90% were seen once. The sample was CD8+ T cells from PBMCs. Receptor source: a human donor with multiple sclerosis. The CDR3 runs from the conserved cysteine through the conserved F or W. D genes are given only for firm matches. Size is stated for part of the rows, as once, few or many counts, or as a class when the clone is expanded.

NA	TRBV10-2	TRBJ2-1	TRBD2	TGCGCCAGCAGTGAGTCGACTAGCGGGGTATTGGATGAGCAGTTCTTC	CASSESTSGVLDEQFF
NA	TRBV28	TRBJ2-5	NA	TGTGCCAGCAGGGGAATAGCGGGACAGCAAGAAGAGACCCAGTACTTC	CASRGIAGQQEETQYF
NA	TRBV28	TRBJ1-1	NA	TGTGCCAGCAGGGGCGGCCGGGGAACTGAAGCTTTCTTT	CASRGGRGTEAFF
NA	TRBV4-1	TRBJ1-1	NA	TGCGCCAGCAGCCAAGCTGGGGGGGAAGCTTTCTTT	CASSQAGGEAFF
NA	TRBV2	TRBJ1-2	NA	TGTGCCAGCAGTGAAGCGCGGCAGGGCCCCTATGGCTACACCTTC	CASSEARQGPYGYTF
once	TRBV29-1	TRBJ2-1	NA	TGCAGCGTTGAAGGAATCTTATACAATGAGCAGTTCTTC	CSVEGILYNEQFF
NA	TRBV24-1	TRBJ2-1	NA	TGTGCCACCAGTGACTCTAGATCTAAAAGCTCCTACAATGAGCAGTTCTTC	CATSDSRSKSSYNEQFF
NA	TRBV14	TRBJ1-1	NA	TGTGCCAGCAGCCAAGAGGTGGGGTTGAACACTGAAGCTTTCTTT	CASSQEVGLNTEAFF
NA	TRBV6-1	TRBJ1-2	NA	TGTGCCAGCAGCCTTAGTCGGGGGAGCGGTATAGTAGACTATGGCTACACCTTC	CASSLSRGSGIVDYGYTF
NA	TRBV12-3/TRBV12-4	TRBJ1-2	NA	NA	CASSSSHIYGYTF
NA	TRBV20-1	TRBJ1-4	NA	TGCAGTGCTAGAGATCGGCAGGGTGATGAAAAACTGTTTTTT	CSARDRQGDEKLFF
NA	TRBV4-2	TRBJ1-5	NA	TGTGCCAGCAGCCAAGAAGCGGGGCTGGATCAGCCCCAGCATTTT	CASSQEAGLDQPQHF
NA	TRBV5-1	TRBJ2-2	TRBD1	TGCGCCAGCAGATTTTTTCCGGGACAGGGGGCCGACACCGGGGAGCTGTTTTTT	CASRFFPGQGADTGELFF
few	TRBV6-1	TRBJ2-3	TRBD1	TGTGCCAGCAGTGCCGGGACAGGGGGCACAGATACGCAGTATTTT	CASSAGTGGTDTQYF
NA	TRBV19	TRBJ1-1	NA	TGTGCCAGTAGTATAGAGGCGAACACTGAAGCTTTCTTT	CASSIEANTEAFF
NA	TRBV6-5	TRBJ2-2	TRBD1	TGTGCCAGCAGTTTTTATTCAGGGGGAGTCAGCGGGGAGCTGTTTTTT	CASSFYSGGVSGELFF
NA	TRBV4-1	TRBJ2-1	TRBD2	TGCGCCAGCAGCCAAGATTGGGTTAGCGGGAGTTTGGATGAGCAGTTCTTC	CASSQDWVSGSLDEQFF
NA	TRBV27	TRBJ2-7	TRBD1	TGTGCCAGCAGACCCACGGGACAGGTCTTCTACGAGCAGTACTTC	CASRPTGQVFYEQYF
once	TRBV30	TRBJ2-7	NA	TGTGCCTGGAGTCGGGGGAACGAGCAGTACTTC	CAWSRGNEQYF
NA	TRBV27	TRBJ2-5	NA	TGTGCCAGCAGTCTCGGGACTACAAGACGAAGGGGGGAGACCCAGTACTTC	CASSLGTTRRRGETQYF
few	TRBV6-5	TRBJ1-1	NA	TGTGCCAGCAGTTACTCGTTTTCGCCCGCCGAAGCTTTCTTT	CASSYSFSPAEAFF
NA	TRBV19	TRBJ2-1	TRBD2	TGTGCCAGTAGTTTAGCGGGACTAGAGTCCTACAATGAGCAGTTCTTC	CASSLAGLESYNEQFF
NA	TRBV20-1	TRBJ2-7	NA	TGCAGTGCTAGAGACGGCTCGGATTACGAGCAGTACTTC	CSARDGSDYEQYF
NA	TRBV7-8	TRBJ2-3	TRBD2	TGTGCCAGCAGCTTAGCCCCAGCGGGGGGGCCAGATACGCAGTATTTT	CASSLAPAGGPDTQYF
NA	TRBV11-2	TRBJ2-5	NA	TGTGCCAGCAGCTTTCCACGAACGTCGGGAGCCCCCAATGGTTCCCAGTACTTC	CASSFPRTSGAPNGSQYF
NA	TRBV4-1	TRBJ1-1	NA	TGCGCCAGCAGCCAGGGGGCCTTTCCGACGAACACTGAAGCTTTCTTT	CASSQGAFPTNTEAFF
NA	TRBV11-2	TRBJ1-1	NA	TGTGCCAGCAGCCCGTGGTTCCGAGAGGACAAACTGAACACTGAAGCTTTCTTT	CASSPWFREDKLNTEAFF
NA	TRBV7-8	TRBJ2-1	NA	TGTGCCAGCAGCGCTAGACACAATGAGCAGTTCTTC	CASSARHNEQFF
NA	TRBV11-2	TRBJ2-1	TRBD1	TGTGCCAGCAGCTTAATCCAGGGGGATACCTACAATGAGCAGTTCTTC	CASSLIQGDTYNEQFF
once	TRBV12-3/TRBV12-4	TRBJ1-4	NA	TGTGCCAGCAGTTTAGCGCTAGGGGGAGGTGGAGAAAAACTGTTTTTT	CASSLALGGGGEKLFF